This TCR beta chain was profiled in a study of cytomegalovirus exposure and HLA in healthy donors. Study conclusions and caveats: The authors listed over 150 TCR beta chains as cytomegalovirus-associated. A few chains tied to CMV proved CMV antigen-specific in vitro. Most TCR sequences were seen very rarely across donors, but some public TCRs occurred in many.

There are 12 residues in the CDR3. Per germline, CDR1 GTSNPN and CDR2 SVGIG (reference sequence). V shed 1 base and J 5 bases; nucleotides not matched to a gene: 1. The donors were part of the validation cohort of 95 to 150 subjects. That cohort was separate from the first cohort, which comprised 700 or so subjects. About this clone itself: Its target is unknown. This sample also contains other DNA sequences that code for the same CDR3.

Method: immunoSEQ multiplex PCR; TCRdb's copy keeps in-frame clones and lacks some. The table shows about 160,000 clones, with approximately 84% occurring only once. J is TRBJ2-5 and V is TRBV30; 7 nucleotides align to TRBD2. Specimen: PBMCs. This receptor was taken from a man aged 25 to 40 in good health and CMV-seropositive. This CDR3 is CAWSAGGETQYF. Written as DNA, the CDR3 is TGTGCCTGGAGTGCGGGGGGTGAGACCCAGTACTTC.